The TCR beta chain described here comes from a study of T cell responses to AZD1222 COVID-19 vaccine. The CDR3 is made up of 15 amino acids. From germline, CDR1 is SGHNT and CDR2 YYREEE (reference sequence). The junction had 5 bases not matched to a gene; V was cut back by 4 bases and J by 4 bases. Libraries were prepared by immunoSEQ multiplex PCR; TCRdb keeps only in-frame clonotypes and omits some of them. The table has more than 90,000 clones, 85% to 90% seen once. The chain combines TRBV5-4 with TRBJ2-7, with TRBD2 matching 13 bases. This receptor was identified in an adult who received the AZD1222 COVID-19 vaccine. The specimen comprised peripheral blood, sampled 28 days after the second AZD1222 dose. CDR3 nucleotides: TGTGCCAGCAGCACCGGACTAGCGGGAGTGTACGAGCAGTACTTC. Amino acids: CASSTGLAGVYEQYF.